At least ten counts were recorded for the clone carrying this TCR beta chain. This sample stems from a study of response to subunit inactivated influenza vaccine. MiXCR, applied by TCRdb to the RT-PCR reads, yields one record per CDR3 protein. This sample has approximately 500,000 distinct CDR3 sequences, with 13% found just once. CDR3 length equals 14 residues. With 7 bases removed from V and 0 bases from J, the gap between germline ends came to 13 bases. The sample in question was PBMCs from blood, obtained roughly 46 days after vaccination. This chain joins TRBV12-3 or TRBV12-4 and TRBJ2-7; no clear D gene. This TCR was sampled from a man aged 45-60 years who received an inactivated influenza vaccine. DNA for the CDR3: TGTGCCAGCATTTCCGAGTTGGGCTCCTACGAGCAGTACTTC. Its translation is CASISELGSYEQYF.